This T cell receptor (beta chain) originates from a study of cytomegalovirus exposure and HLA in healthy donors. Study findings and constraints: The study flagged roughly 160 TCR beta chains as cytomegalovirus-associated. Specificity for CMV antigens was confirmed in vitro for a few of the CMV-associated chains. It was reported that TCR beta sequences correctly inferred the HLA-A and HLA-B alleles for most subjects. Analysis performed later showed TCR beta chains linked to HLA being more clonally expanded than equally common others.

This clone was counted a single time. Its antigen is not known. PCR was performed using 60 Vbeta and 13 Jbeta primers. Generated by immunoSEQ multiplex PCR, the TCRdb table keeps only in-frame clones and is missing some. The sample consists of approximately 100,000 clones, 74% of them appearing once. Looked up from germline, CDR1 is SGHNT and CDR2 is YYREEE (reference sequence). V shed 0 bases and J shed 0 bases, with 13 bases lying between them. The CDR3 spans 16 residues. The rearrangement joins TRBV5-4 to TRBJ2-7; the D gene is possibly TRBD1 (6 bases). The sequenced sample was PBMCs. The sequence came from a man in his fifties in good health and CMV-seropositive. The CDR3 bases are TGTGCCAGCAGCTTGGGACGTTGGACAGCCTCCTACGAGCAGTACTTC. Residues: CASSLGRWTASYEQYF.